The clone carrying this T cell receptor (beta chain) came up a few times. Sequencing used immunoSEQ multiplex PCR; TCRdb keeps in-frame clones, though not all of them. The sample gives about 59,000 clones, around 90% of which show up once; roughly 15% is in the top ten. These data belong to a study of blood T cell repertoires in COVID-19. The overall study: Whether acute or convalescent, the COVID-19 samples came from the United States, Italy and Spain.

Trimming stripped 0 bases from V and 6 bases from J, with 15 bases between. CDR1 is MNHEY and CDR2 is SMNVEV in the germline V gene (reference sequence). The CDR3 sequence is 16 residues long. Sequenced: peripheral blood. The rearrangement uses TRBV27 and TRBJ2-1; the D is unclear. The sequence derives from a man aged 80 or over with acute or convalescent COVID-19. For the CDR3, the DNA is TGTGCCAGCAGTTTATCCCTCCCATACACGATCAATGAGCAGTTCTTC. Its protein is CASSLSLPYTINEQFF.